The 10 T cell receptor beta chains below come from one sample, sequenced in a study of cytomegalovirus exposure and HLA in healthy donors. 60 Vbeta and 13 Jbeta primers were used in PCR. Sequenced by immunoSEQ multiplex PCR; TCRdb stores in-frame clones only, minus some. The sample consists of about 170,000 clones, around 81% of them appearing once. Input material: PBMCs. The receptor source for this set is a woman aged 25 to 45 in good health and CMV-seropositive.

The genes are TRBV7-8 and TRBJ2-5; 10 bases align to TRBD2. In germline, CDR1 is SGHVS, CDR2 FQNEAQ. V gave up 5 bases and J gave up 0 bases; unmatched junction bases: 6. This CDR3 is built from 16 residues. CDR3 in amino acids: CASSLATSGHQETQYF. CDR3 DNA sequence: TGTGCCAGCAGCCTCGCGACTAGCGGGCACCAAGAGACCCAGTACTTC.

This chain joins TRBV28 and TRBJ1-5, with D possibly TRBD1 on 5 matching bases. Germline V gene sequence: CDR1 MDHEN, CDR2 SYDVKM. The CDR3 contains 18 residues. V lost 2 bases and J 0 bases, leaving 17 bases between the germline ends. The CDR3 loop reads CASSLRGISGYSNQPQHF. The CDR3 coding sequence is TGTGCCAGCAGTTTAAGGGGTATATCCGGCTATAGCAATCAGCCCCAGCATTTT.

V usage is TRBV27 and J usage is TRBJ2-1; D remains unclear. Germline CDR1 is MNHEY and CDR2 is SMNVEV (reference sequence). With 3 bases removed from V and 0 bases from J, the gap between germline ends came to 9 bases. The length of the CDR3 is 15 residues. CDR3 protein: CASSFLSSSYNEQFF. The CDR3 nucleotides read TGTGCCAGCAGTTTCCTATCGAGCTCCTACAATGAGCAGTTCTTC.

The chain carries TRBV9 and TRBJ2-3; TRBD2 is a possible D gene (5 bases). The ends were cut back, 4 bases at V and 6 bases at J, with 21 bases in the middle. This CDR3 has 16 amino acids. CDR1 is SGDLS, CDR2 YYNGEE, per germline. DNA for the CDR3: TGTGCCAGCAGCCTCAGACTGGGGAGCCCCATCGATACGCAGTATTTT. Translation: CASSLRLGSPIDTQYF.

The V and J genes are TRBV28 and TRBJ2-3; 15 bases fit TRBD2. The trim removed 3 bases at V and 0 bases at J, leaving 10 bases unmatched. This CDR3 contains 20 residues. Germline V gene sequence: CDR1 MDHEN, CDR2 SYDVKM. CDR3 region: CASSFPGLAGGRSSTDTQYF. The CDR3 DNA is TGTGCCAGCAGTTTTCCGGGACTAGCGGGGGGAAGATCTAGCACAGATACGCAGTATTTT.

V is TRBV6-1 and J is TRBJ1-2, with 8 bases identical to TRBD1. Trimming at V came to 8 bases and at J to 0 bases, leaving 2 bases not matched to a gene. This CDR3 is built from 13 residues. Looked up from germline, CDR1 is MNHNS and CDR2 is SASEGT. The CDR3 DNA reads as TGTGCCAGCGGACAGGGAACTAACTATGGCTACACCTTC. Amino acid sequence: CASGQGTNYGYTF.

The rearrangement uses TRBV27 and TRBJ2-2, with TRBD2 matching over 7 bases. The length of the CDR3 is 18 residues. The ends lost 3 bases at V and 2 bases at J; junction bases unmatched: 12. Germline V CDR1 and CDR2: MNHEY, SMNVEV (reference sequence). The chain's CDR3 is CASSLRAGSHLNTGELFF. The CDR3 nucleotides read TGTGCCAGCAGTTTGAGAGCGGGGAGTCATTTAAACACCGGGGAGCTGTTTTTT.

Written as DNA, the CDR3 is TGTGCCAGCAGCGTAGAAGAAGGGGTCAATGAGCAGTTCTTC. It yields the protein CASSVEEGVNEQFF. V gene TRBV9 combines with J gene TRBJ2-1, with a tentative D call TRBD1 (5 bases). V dropped 0 bases and J dropped 6 bases, with 10 bases sitting between them. Germline lookup yields CDR1 SGDLS and CDR2 YYNGEE. The CDR3 consists of 14 residues.

The chain employs TRBV2 and TRBJ2-7; D may be TRBD1 (5 bases). The CDR3 consists of 13 residues. The V gene's germline CDR1 is SNHLY and CDR2 FYNNEI. Trimming cost V 3 bases and J 5 bases, with 11 bases left between them. CDR3 nucleotide sequence: TGTGCCAGCAGTGAGTTGACAGCAAACGAGCAGTACTTC. Its protein product is CASSELTANEQYF.

The chain is built from TRBV14 and TRBJ2-6; maybe TRBD2 (5 bases). V was cut by 3 bases and J by 4 bases, with 7 bases left in between. The CDR3 contains 14 residues. CDR1 and CDR2 from the germline V gene are SGHDN and FVKESK. The CDR3 loop is CASSHTGGANVLTF. The DNA of the CDR3 is TGTGCCAGCAGCCATACGGGAGGGGCCAACGTCCTGACTTTC.